The clone carrying this T cell receptor beta chain was found once. These data are taken from a study of T cell responses to AZD1222 COVID-19 vaccine. CDR3 length: 13 residues. V was pared by 3 bases and J by 10 bases, with 16 bases between. CDR1 and CDR2 (germline): SGDLS, YYNGEE. Profiled with immunoSEQ multiplex PCR; TCRdb holds only in-frame clones, not every one. The sample lists 45,000 or so clones, less than 95% occurring once. This material consisted of peripheral blood, taken 28 days after the second AZD1222 dose. The source is an adult who received the AZD1222 COVID-19 vaccine. The genes are TRBV9 and TRBJ1-2, with TRBD1 as a possible D gene (5 bases). This chain's CDR3 is CASSDRDLDLYTF. The CDR3 DNA reads as TGTGCCAGCAGCGACCGGGACCTCGATCTCTACACCTTC.